The 26 T cell receptor beta chains below come from one sample, sequenced in a study of shared clonotypes between healthy human individuals. Produced via immunoSEQ multiplex PCR; TCRdb's table is partial and in-frame only. This sample has millions of clones, with approximately 94% found just once. CD8 cells regarded as naive lacked CD45RO, were positively chosen for CCR7, and omitted terminally differentiated effector memory CD45RA+ cells. Sample: naive CD8+ T cells from PBMCs. The receptors were gathered from a man younger than 30 in good health. Some clones in this sample may be carry-over from other donors' samples.

The V and J genes are TRBV4-3 and TRBJ2-1; TRBD2 is a possible D gene (6 bases). This CDR3 region has 18 residues. Germline V gives CDR1 LGHNA, CDR2 YSLEER. The V end lost 0 bases, the J end lost 5 bases, and 20 bases lay between the germline ends. CDR3 region: CASSQDEGGDLGDNEQFF. The DNA for the CDR3 is TGCGCCAGCAGCCAAGATGAAGGCGGGGACCTTGGGGACAATGAGCAGTTCTTC.

V and J are TRBV5-1 and TRBJ2-1; TRBD2 agrees at 11 bases. Trimming at V came to 5 bases and at J to 7 bases, leaving 8 bases not matched to a gene. This CDR3 comprises 15 residues. Per germline, CDR1 SGHRS and CDR2 YFSETQ. The CDR3 loop reads CASRLAGGPGNEQFF. CDR3 DNA: TGCGCCAGCAGGTTAGCGGGAGGGCCGGGGAATGAGCAGTTCTTC.

The V gene is TRBV9, the J gene TRBJ1-1, with a tentative D call TRBD1 (5 bases). CDR1 and CDR2 from the germline V gene are SGDLS and YYNGEE. Trimming shortened V by 3 bases and J by 4 bases, and 16 bases separated the two germline ends. The CDR3 spans 15 residues. The CDR3 DNA reads as TGTGCCAGCAGCGGAACCGGGACCCGGGGCACTGAAGCTTTCTTT. It codes for CASSGTGTRGTEAFF.

Of note for this clone: At one boundary the junction diverges from the germline segment, which might be a read error. The J gene is TRBJ2-1, the V gene TRBV11-2, with TRBD1 identical over 8 bases. Germline V gives CDR1 SGHAT, CDR2 FQNNGV. This CDR3 is 14 amino acids long. CDR3 in amino acids: CASSLDSGQVEQFF. Written as DNA, the CDR3 is TGTGCCAGCAGTTTAGACTCGGGACAGGTGGAGCAGTTCTTC. Supplemented by reference TRBV11-2 and TRBJ2-1, the full variable domain reads EAGVAQSPRYKIIEKRQSVAFWCNPISGHATLYWYQQILGQGPKLLIQFQNNGVVDDSQLPKDRFSAERLKGVDSTLKIQPAKLEDSAVYLCASSLDSGQVEQFFGPGTRLTVL.

V usage is TRBV19 and J usage is TRBJ2-4; 7 bases agree with TRBD1. This CDR3 has 13 amino acids. The ends lost 4 bases at V and 6 bases at J; junction bases unmatched: 3. Germline V lookup: CDR1 LNHDA, CDR2 SQIVND (reference sequence). DNA of the CDR3: TGTGCCAGTAGTACACAGGGGAGAAACATTCAGTACTTC. Translation: CASSTQGRNIQYF.

The chain links TRBV28 to TRBJ2-5; D is unresolved. Germline V gene lookup returns CDR1 MDHEN and CDR2 SYDVKM. V was shortened by 6 bases and J by 1 base, with 15 bases between the two germline ends. The CDR3 has 15 residues. The CDR3 DNA reads TGTGCCAGCAGCCCCAGTTTGATTGGCCAAGAGACCCAGTACTTC. Its translation is CASSPSLIGQETQYF.

The rearrangement uses TRBV5-6 and TRBJ2-5; 10 nucleotides match TRBD1. The CDR3 totals 15 residues. The germline CDR1 and CDR2 sequences are SGHDT and YYEEEE. The trim removed 0 bases at V and 5 bases at J, leaving 4 bases unmatched. CDR3 sequence (DNA): TGTGCCAGCAGCTTGGAGGGGACAGGGGACGAGACCCAGTACTTC. Amino acids: CASSLEGTGDETQYF.

The gene calls are TRBV9 and TRBJ2-2; the match to TRBD1 covers 9 bases. This CDR3 spans 17 amino acids. The germline CDR1 and CDR2 sequences are SGDLS and YYNGEE. With 4 bases clipped from V and 7 bases from J, the junction kept 14 bases outside the gene matches. Here the CDR3 reads CASSSLDRGPYGGELFF. The CDR3 DNA follows: TGTGCCAGCAGCTCTCTGGACAGGGGCCCGTACGGCGGGGAGCTGTTTTTT.

This chain joins TRBV25-1 and TRBJ1-2; D is perhaps TRBD1 (5 bases). CDR3 length: 13 amino acids. Germline values: CDR1 MGHDK, CDR2 SYGVNS. The germline V and J ends were trimmed by 5 bases and 4 bases, with 11 bases remaining between them. The CDR3 protein is CASSFDSRYGYTF. The DNA of the CDR3 is TGTGCCAGCAGTTTCGACAGTCGCTATGGCTACACCTTC.

Note on this clone: Other DNA sequences in the sample encode the same CDR3. J is TRBJ2-1 and V is TRBV9, with 12 bases fitting TRBD2. The CDR3 extends over 15 amino acids. V lost 3 bases to trimming and J lost 6 bases; unmatched junction nucleotides: 4. Germline CDR1 and CDR2: SGDLS and YYNGEE. CDR3 region: CASSAGLAGLNEQFF. The CDR3 nucleotides are TGTGCCAGCAGCGCGGGACTAGCGGGCCTCAATGAGCAGTTCTTC. Combining the CDR3 with reference TRBV9 and TRBJ2-1 gives the whole variable domain DSGVTQTPKHLITATGQRVTLRCSPRSGDLSVYWYQQSLDQGLQFLIQYYNGEERAKGNILERFSAQQFPDLHSELNLSSLELGDSALYFCASSAGLAGLNEQFFGPGTRLTVL.

J is TRBJ1-4 and V is TRBV7-8; possibly TRBD1 for D (5 bases). From germline, CDR1 is SGHVS and CDR2 FQNEAQ. The CDR3 covers 12 residues. Trimming removed 1 base from V and 13 bases from J, with 10 bases in between. The CDR3 loop reads CASSLGTGGLFF. The CDR3 region has the DNA TGTGCCAGCAGCTTAGGCACTGGGGGACTGTTTTTT.

V gene TRBV19 combines with J gene TRBJ1-2, with D possibly matching TRBD1 (6 bases). Trimming cost V 4 bases and J 8 bases, with 20 bases left between them. The CDR3 is 15 amino acids. Germline assignment: CDR1 LNHDA and CDR2 SQIVND (reference sequence). The CDR3 DNA reads as TGTGCCAGTAGTAAGGACAGTGGGGATCCTTCGGGCTACACCTTC. Its translation: CASSKDSGDPSGYTF.

The chain is built from TRBV5-4 and TRBJ2-7; D may be TRBD2 (7 bases). Germline lookup yields CDR1 SGHNT and CDR2 YYREEE (reference sequence). CDR3 length equals 12 residues. Trimming left V 4 bases short and J 6 bases short, with 11 bases between. DNA for the CDR3: TGTGCCAGCAGCGGGAGGGGGGTCGAGCAGTACTTC. Translated: CASSGRGVEQYF. The whole variable domain, remainder taken from reference TRBV5-4 and TRBJ2-7, is ETGVTQSPTHLIKTRGQQVTLRCSSQSGHNTVSWYQQALGQGPQFIFQYYREEENGRGNFPPRFSGLQFPNYSSELNVNALELDDSALYLCASSGRGVEQYFGPGTRLTVT.

The chain employs TRBV19 and TRBJ1-2; maybe TRBD1 (6 bases). Germline V gives CDR1 LNHDA, CDR2 SQIVND (reference sequence). The germline V and J ends were trimmed by 3 bases and 3 bases, with 8 bases remaining between them. The CDR3 has 13 residues. The CDR3 is CASSIRGYYGYTF. For the CDR3, the DNA is TGTGCCAGTAGTATCAGGGGCTACTATGGCTACACCTTC. Looking up the rest from reference TRBV19 and TRBJ1-2 gives the full variable domain: DGGITQSPKYLFRKEGQNVTLSCEQNLNHDAMYWYRQDPGQGLRLIYYSQIVNDFQKGDIAEGYSVSREKKESFPLTVTSAQKNPTAFYLCASSIRGYYGYTFGSGTRLTVV.

This clone came up once. This chain uses TRBV19 with TRBJ1-5, with D maybe TRBD1 (5 bases). The germline V gene encodes CDR1 LNHDA and CDR2 SQIVND (reference sequence). Trimming removed 4 bases from V and 5 bases from J, with 12 bases in between. The CDR3 is made up of 14 amino acids. The DNA for the CDR3 is TGTGCCAGTAGTAGTCGTTTGGGGGATCAGCCCCAGCATTTT. Encoded protein: CASSSRLGDQPQHF.

This clone was detected only once. The J gene is TRBJ1-2, the V gene TRBV10-2, with TRBD1 matching 7 bases. CDR3 length: 16 residues. V dropped 2 bases and J dropped 8; count of bases not matched to a gene: 14. Germline V CDR1 and CDR2: WSHSY, SAAADI. The CDR3 DNA reads as TGCGCCAGCAGTGAGGACCGGCAGGGGGTAGGAGGAGGCTACACCTTC. Translating it yields CASSEDRQGVGGGYTF.

The chain recombines TRBV19 with TRBJ1-3; TRBD1 might be the D (5 bases). CDR1 and CDR2 (germline): LNHDA, SQIVND (reference sequence). Trimming shortened V by 3 bases and J by 0 bases, and 9 bases separated the two germline ends. This CDR3 is built from 15 residues. The CDR3 spells CASSISRGSGNTIYF. The CDR3 DNA reads TGTGCCAGTAGTATTTCGAGGGGCTCTGGAAACACCATATATTTT.

The chain couples TRBV6-1 to TRBJ1-5; 7 bases line up with TRBD1. Unmatched junction bases numbered 5, after V lost 6 bases and J lost 0 bases. The CDR3 is 15 amino acids. The germline V gene encodes CDR1 MNHNS and CDR2 SASEGT. CDR3 in amino acids: CASRNRGYSNQPQHF. DNA of the CDR3: TGTGCCAGCAGGAACAGGGGCTATAGCAATCAGCCCCAGCATTTT.

This chain links TRBV9 with TRBJ2-1; 12 positions agree with TRBD1. This CDR3 region has 14 residues. The ends lost 3 bases at V and 7 bases at J; junction bases unmatched: 2. Germline V gene data show CDR1 as SGDLS and CDR2 as YYNGEE. In DNA, the CDR3 is TGTGCCAGCAGCGAGGGACAGGGGGCGAATGAGCAGTTCTTC. Protein product: CASSEGQGANEQFF.

V gene TRBV7-8 combines with J gene TRBJ2-5, with a possible D match to TRBD2 (5 bases). The germline CDR1 and CDR2 sequences are SGHVS and FQNEAQ. The CDR3 is 15 residues long. Trimming left V 2 bases short and J 2 bases short, with 12 bases between. CDR3 DNA sequence: TGTGCCAGCAGCTTATCGGGGATCCTACAAGAGACCCAGTACTTC. Translated: CASSLSGILQETQYF. The full variable domain, rest sourced from reference TRBV7-8 and TRBJ2-5, is GAGVSQSPRYKVAKRGQDVALRCDPISGHVSLFWYQQALGQGPEFLTYFQNEAQLDKSGLPSDRFFAERPEGSVSTLKIQRTQQEDSAVYLCASSLSGILQETQYFGPGTRLLVL.

This clone was found a few times. The chain has TRBV7-9 and TRBJ1-4, with TRBD1 identical over 10 bases. This CDR3 contains 15 residues. After removal of 5 bases from V and 8 bases from J, the junction contained 8 bases not matched to a gene. Germline CDR1 and CDR2: SEHNR and FQNEAQ (reference sequence). CDR3 sequence: CASSPRGQGMEKLFF. DNA for the CDR3: TGTGCCAGCAGCCCGAGGGGACAGGGGATGGAAAAACTGTTTTTT.

This chain joins TRBV11-2 and TRBJ1-6; 10 positions agree with TRBD1. Looked up from germline, CDR1 is SGHAT and CDR2 is FQNNGV. The CDR3 runs to 13 residues. Germline trimming cut 9 bases from V and 14 bases from J; bases unmatched to any gene: 10. The CDR3 here is CASSTGGFLALHF. The CDR3, as DNA: TGTGCCAGTTCGACAGGGGGCTTTTTAGCCCTCCACTTT.

V and J are TRBV5-1 and TRBJ2-2; the D gene is possibly TRBD1 (6 bases). Trimming left V 4 bases short and J 2 bases short, with 15 bases between. The CDR3 extends over 16 amino acids. Per the germline V gene, CDR1 is SGHRS and CDR2 is YFSETQ. CDR3 amino acids: CASSVYPGQNTGELFF. Here the CDR3 DNA reads TGCGCCAGCAGCGTGTACCCGGGACAAAACACCGGGGAGCTGTTTTTT.

As regards this clone: The sample contains more than one DNA sequence encoding this CDR3. The V call is TRBV7-8, the J call TRBJ2-1, with a possible D match to TRBD1 (6 bases). The V gene lost 5 bases and the J gene lost 3 bases, with 11 bases spanning the gap. The CDR3 sequence is 14 residues long. Germline-derived CDR1 and CDR2 are SGHVS and FQNEAQ. The DNA of the CDR3 is TGTGCCAGCAGCCCCGGGACAAGCTACAATGAGCAGTTCTTC. Translating gives CASSPGTSYNEQFF.

The V and J genes are TRBV28 and TRBJ2-5, with 7 bases matching TRBD1. The ends lost 6 bases at V and 7 bases at J; junction bases unmatched: 14. The length of the CDR3 is 15 residues. Germline V gene data show CDR1 as MDHEN and CDR2 as SYDVKM. The CDR3 region has the DNA TGTGCCAGCAGCCGGCGGCGGACAGGACCAAGGACCCAGTACTTC. This gives the protein CASSRRRTGPRTQYF.

V and J are TRBV5-6 and TRBJ2-3; 8 nucleotides align to TRBD1. In germline, CDR1 is SGHDT, CDR2 YYEEEE. CDR3 length equals 15 residues. The V segment lost 4 bases and the J segment 6 bases; nucleotides outside the gene matches: 10. CDR3 in amino acids: CASSPDRVRVDTQYF. CDR3 in DNA: TGTGCCAGCAGCCCGGACAGGGTGAGGGTCGATACGCAGTATTTT. The variable domain in full, with the rest retrieved from reference TRBV5-6 and TRBJ2-3, is DAGVTQSPTHLIKTRGQQVTLRCSPKSGHDTVSWYQQALGQGPQFIFQYYEEEERQRGNFPDRFSGHQFPNYSSELNVNALLLGDSALYLCASSPDRVRVDTQYFGPGTRLTVL.